The text below deals with one T cell receptor beta chain. The CDR3 runs 13 residues. The V and J ends lost 10 bases and 3 bases, in that order; junction bases with no gene match: 8. CDR1 and CDR2 (germline): SNHLY, FYNNEI. This sample stems from a study of blood T cell repertoires in COVID-19. Study background: Sites in the United States, Italy and Spain provided acute and convalescent COVID-19 samples. T cells, B-cell-depleted T cells, or PBMCs provided the cDNA or gDNA that served as material.

How the authors handled the data: Reference gene primer amplification gave estimated nucleated cell counts. Sequencing was performed with immunoSEQ multiplex PCR; in TCRdb, only in-frame clones are kept and a portion is missing. Clonal size and the V and J genes are those of that table, whereas D and trimming came from the DNA. This table holds about 270,000 clones, approximately 80% found once. V usage is TRBV2 and J usage is TRBJ2-7, with 8 positions matching TRBD1. The sequenced sample was peripheral blood. This clonotype originated in a woman aged 60 to 75 with active or convalescent COVID-19. The CDR3 nucleotides read TGTGCCACTGGACAGGGAAACAACTACGAGCAGTACTTC. This encodes CATGQGNNYEQYF.